Here is one T cell receptor (beta chain) with its context. The sample is drawn from a study of human T cells and chemical hapten exposure. The time point: patch test 3, about 24 weeks after DPC sensitization. Treatment: therapeutic diphenylcyclopropenone sensitization with weekly scalp DPC. Trimming left V 4 bases short and J 4 bases short, with 15 bases between. Looked up from germline, CDR1 is SGHNT and CDR2 is YYREEE (reference sequence). There are 16 residues in the CDR3. Each CDR3 protein gets one entry after TCRdb re-called the RACE reads with MiXCR. The top ten clones hold 1.4% of a sample with approximately 72,000 distinct CDR3 sequences, around 10% of them seen once.

The sequence came from a woman aged 45-59 years with alopecia areata. Some clones in this sample may be carry-over from other donors' samples. The sample consisted of whole blood, taken in connection with sensitization to the hapten diphenylcyclopropenone (DPC). The chain combines TRBV5-4 with TRBJ1-6; TRBD1 might be the D (6 bases). In DNA, the CDR3 is TGTGCCAGCAGCGTGGAGGGGGGATTTTATAATTCACCCCTCCACTTT. Translation: CASSVEGGFYNSPLHF.